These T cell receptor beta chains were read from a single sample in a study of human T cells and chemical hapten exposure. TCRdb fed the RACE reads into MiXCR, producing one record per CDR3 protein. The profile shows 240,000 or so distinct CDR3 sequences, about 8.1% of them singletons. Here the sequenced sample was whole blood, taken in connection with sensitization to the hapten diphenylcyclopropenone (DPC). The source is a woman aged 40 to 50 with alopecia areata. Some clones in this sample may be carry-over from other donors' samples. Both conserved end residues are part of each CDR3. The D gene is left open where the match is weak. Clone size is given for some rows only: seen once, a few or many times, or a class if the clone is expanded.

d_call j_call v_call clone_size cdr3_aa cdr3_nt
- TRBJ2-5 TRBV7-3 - CASSEQGGQETQYF TGTGCCAGCAGCGAACAGGGGGGGCAAGAGACCCAGTACTTC
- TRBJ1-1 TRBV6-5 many CASSSHLYAFF TGTGCCAGCAGCTCTCACTTATATGCTTTCTTT
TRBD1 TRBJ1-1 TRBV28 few CASSPRTGSTEAFF TGTGCCAGCAGTCCGAGGACAGGGAGCACTGAAGCTTTCTTT
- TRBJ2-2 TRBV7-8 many CASSFFPGNTGELFF TGTGCCAGCAGCTTCTTCCCGGGAAACACCGGGGAGCTGTTTTTT
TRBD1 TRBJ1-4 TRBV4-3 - CASSRAGGLTNEKLFF TGCGCCAGCAGCCGGGCAGGGGGCTTAACTAATGAAAAACTGTTTTTT
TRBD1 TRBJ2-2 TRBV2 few CASTSGGGGGELFF TGTGCCAGCACCTCAGGGGGCGGAGGCGGGGAGCTGTTTTTT
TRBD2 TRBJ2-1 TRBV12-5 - CASGHGLDKQFF TGTGCTAGTGGTCATGGACTAGATAAGCAGTTCTTC
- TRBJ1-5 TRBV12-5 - CASAPSGGNQPQHF TGTGCTAGTGCCCCGTCCGGTGGAAATCAGCCCCAGCATTTT
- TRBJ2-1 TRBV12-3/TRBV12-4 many CASSFGQAGNEQFF TGTGCCAGCAGTTTCGGGCAGGCGGGGAATGAGCAGTTCTTC
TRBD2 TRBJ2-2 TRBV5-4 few CASSRGTSTGELFF TGTGCCAGCAGCCGCGGGACTAGCACCGGGGAGCTGTTTTTT
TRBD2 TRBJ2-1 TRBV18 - CASSQLAGAGNEQFF TGTGCCAGCTCACAGCTAGCGGGAGCCGGGAATGAGCAGTTCTTC
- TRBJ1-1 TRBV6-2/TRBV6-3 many CASSPTHRAEAFF TGTGCCAGCAGTCCCACTCATAGGGCTGAAGCTTTCTTT
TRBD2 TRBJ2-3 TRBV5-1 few CASSARTSRTDTQYF TGCGCCAGCAGCGCTCGGACTAGCCGAACAGATACGCAGTATTTT
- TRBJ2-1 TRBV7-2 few CASSNGPANEQFF TGTGCCAGCAGCAACGGACCGGCCAATGAGCAGTTCTTC
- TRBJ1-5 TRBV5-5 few CASSLAEDQPQHF TGTGCCAGCAGCTTGGCGGAAGATCAGCCCCAGCATTTT
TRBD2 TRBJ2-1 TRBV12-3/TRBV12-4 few CATQVLGTRSSSSYNEQFF TGTGCCACCCAGGTCCTCGGGACTAGGTCTTCGAGCTCCTACAATGAGCAGTTCTTC
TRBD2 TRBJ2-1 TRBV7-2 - CASSFGLAADEQFF TGTGCCAGCAGCTTTGGACTAGCGGCGGATGAGCAGTTCTTC
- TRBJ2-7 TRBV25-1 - CASGAYATFEQYF TGTGCCAGCGGAGCTTACGCTACCTTCGAGCAGTACTTC
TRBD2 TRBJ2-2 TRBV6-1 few CASWSSGNTGELFF TGTGCCAGCTGGTCTAGCGGGAACACCGGGGAGCTGTTTTTT
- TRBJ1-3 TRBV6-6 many CASSSSRRETTIYF TGTGCCAGCAGTTCTTCCCGCAGGGAAACCACCATATATTTT
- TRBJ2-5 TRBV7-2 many CASSLGWAQETQYF TGTGCCAGCAGCCTAGGTTGGGCCCAAGAGACCCAGTACTTC
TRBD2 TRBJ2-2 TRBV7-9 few CASSLLAGVSGELFF TGTGCCAGCAGCTTACTAGCGGGAGTTTCCGGGGAGCTGTTTTTT
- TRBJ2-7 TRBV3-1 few CASSQEGGGHEQYF TGTGCCAGCAGCCAAGAAGGAGGGGGCCACGAGCAGTACTTC
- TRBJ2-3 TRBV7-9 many CASRVGTDTQYF TGTGCCAGCAGGGTCGGAACAGATACGCAGTATTTT
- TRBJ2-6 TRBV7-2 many CASSLAAGANVLTF TGTGCCAGCAGCTTAGCGGCTGGGGCCAACGTCCTGACTTTC